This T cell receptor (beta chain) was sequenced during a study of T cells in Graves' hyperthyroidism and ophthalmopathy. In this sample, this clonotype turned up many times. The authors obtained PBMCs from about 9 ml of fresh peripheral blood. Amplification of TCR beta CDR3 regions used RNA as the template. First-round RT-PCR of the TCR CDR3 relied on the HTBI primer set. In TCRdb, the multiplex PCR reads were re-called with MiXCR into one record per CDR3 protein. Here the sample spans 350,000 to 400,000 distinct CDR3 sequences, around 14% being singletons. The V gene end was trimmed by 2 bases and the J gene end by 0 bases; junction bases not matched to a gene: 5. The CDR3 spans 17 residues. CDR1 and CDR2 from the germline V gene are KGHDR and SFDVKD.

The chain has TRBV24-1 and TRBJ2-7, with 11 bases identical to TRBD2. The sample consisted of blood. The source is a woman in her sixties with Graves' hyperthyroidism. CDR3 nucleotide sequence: TGTGCCACCAGTGATTCCAGACTAGCGGGACACTCCTACGAGCAGTACTTC. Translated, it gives CATSDSRLAGHSYEQYF.